The 4 T cell receptor beta chains below were found in one sample sequenced in a study of CXCR3-negative and CXCR3-positive naive CD8 T cells. UMI-labeled 5' RACE TRB cDNA libraries were prepared from the cells. TCRdb reprocessed the 5' RACE reads, keeping one entry per CDR3 protein, no DNA. The listing contains around 6,000 distinct CDR3 sequences. The sequenced sample was naive CXCR3- CD8+ T cells from blood. Subset described: CD45RO-CCR7+CD27+CD95- naive CD8+ T cells lacking CXCR3 (TNR3-). These receptors were taken from a human donor in good health. Some clones in this sample may be carry-over from other donors' samples.

This clonotype registers medium-sized by frequency. The chain links TRBV7-9 to TRBJ2-3; TCRdb indicates TRBD2, and absent DNA this call remains unverified. The germline gives CDR1 SEHNR, CDR2 FQNEAQ (reference sequence). The CDR3 has 18 amino acids. The CDR3 protein is CASSLPSGRGSDTDTQYF. Using reference TRBV7-9 and TRBJ2-3 for the parts outside the CDR3, the full variable domain is DTGVSQNPRHKITKRGQNVTFRCDPISEHNRLYWYRQTLGQGPEFLTYFQNEAQLEKSRLLSDRFSAERPKGSFSTLEIQRTEQGDSAMYLCASSLPSGRGSDTDTQYFGPGTRLTVL.

This clonotype is deemed medium-sized by its frequency. The chain has TRBV2 and TRBJ2-7; the D gene TCRdb calls, TRBD1, cannot be checked with no DNA. The CDR3 length is 16 residues. Germline V gene sequence: CDR1 SNHLY, CDR2 FYNNEI. CDR3 in amino acids: CASSESGFGSFYEQYF.

This chain links TRBV7-9 with TRBJ2-1; absent DNA, TCRdb's TRBD1 call cannot be checked. This CDR3 spans 14 amino acids. Germline V CDR1 and CDR2: SEHNR, FQNEAQ (reference sequence). This chain's CDR3 is CASTYSGTYNEQFF.

Frequency places this clonotype as medium-sized. The rearrangement uses TRBV5-1 and TRBJ1-5. The CDR3 is made up of 13 amino acids. Germline CDR1 SGHRS, CDR2 YFSETQ. The CDR3 spells CASSWDREQPQHF.